The 21 T cell receptor beta chains below come from one sample, sequenced in a study of T-cell reconstitution after alpha-beta-depleted transplantation in children. Library preparation (for TCRbeta) was performed with unique molecular identifiers. TCRdb redid the calling of the PCR reads with MiXCR, one entry per CDR3 protein. The sample lists about 980,000 distinct CDR3 sequences, about 31% occurring once. Source: PBMCs, mostly from graft donor cells, taken 360 days after TCRalphabeta/CD19-depleted stem cell transplant. These receptors were obtained from a boy under two years old who had a stem cell transplant for SCID, so the T cells may come from the graft donor.

This clonotype came up a few times. This chain links TRBV27 with TRBJ2-1; TRBD1 might be the D (6 bases). CDR1 and CDR2 (germline): MNHEY, SMNVEV (reference sequence). The length of the CDR3 is 13 residues. Trimming took off 6 bases at V and 6 bases at J, with 12 bases between the two ends. CDR3 in DNA: TGTGCCAGCAGACGTACAGGGAGCAATGAGCAGTTCTTC. It specifies CASRRTGSNEQFF.

The chain carries TRBV5-1 and TRBJ2-1; D gene unclear. Per the germline V gene, CDR1 is SGHRS and CDR2 is YFSETQ. This CDR3 is built from 16 residues. Trimming took 2 bases from V and 4 from J, leaving 16 bases between them. CDR3 coding DNA: TGCGCCAGCAGCTTCATGTGGAGAGACACGTACAATGAGCAGTTCTTC. Translation gives CASSFMWRDTYNEQFF.

The chain recombines TRBV29-1 with TRBJ2-7, with TRBD1 as a possible D gene (5 bases). The CDR3 is made up of 16 amino acids. Trimming shortened V by 3 bases and J by 6 bases, and 24 bases separated the two germline ends. Germline assignment: CDR1 SQVTM and CDR2 ANQGSEA. In nucleotides, the CDR3 is TGCAGCGTTGAGTTGACTTTCGCAGGGCCCGGGTCCGAGCAGTACTTC. This sequence encodes CSVELTFAGPGSEQYF.

This chain joins TRBV5-1 and TRBJ2-7; TRBD1 might be the D (6 bases). The V and J ends lost 4 bases and 2 bases respectively, with 19 bases between them. The CDR3 contains 16 residues. Germline CDR1 reads SGHRS; CDR2 reads YFSETQ. The CDR3 coding sequence is TGCGCCAGCAGCCACCCAGGGGCAGGCCCACCCTACGAGCAGTACTTC. Translation: CASSHPGAGPPYEQYF.

The chain employs TRBV12-3 or TRBV12-4 and TRBJ2-7, with D perhaps given as TRBD1 or TRBD2 (5 bases each). This CDR3 region has 14 residues. Trimming took 7 bases from V and 5 from J, leaving 18 bases between them. Here the CDR3 DNA reads TGTGCCAGCACCCGCGAGGGGTTTTTCAACGAGCAGTACTTC. It translates to CASTREGFFNEQYF.

In this sample, this clonotype turned up many times. The chain employs TRBV27 and TRBJ2-3; D is unresolved. Deletions cut 4 bases from V and 4 bases from J, with 12 bases between. CDR3 length: 14 amino acids. Looked up from germline, CDR1 is MNHEY and CDR2 is SMNVEV (reference sequence). As DNA, the CDR3 is TGTGCCAGCAGTTCCCGAGCACGGGCAGATACGCAGTATTTT. Translation: CASSSRARADTQYF.

The gene calls are TRBV5-1 and TRBJ1-1; D unresolved. Germline V gene lookup returns CDR1 SGHRS and CDR2 YFSETQ. Trimming shortened V by 4 bases and J by 0 bases, and 16 bases separated the two germline ends. This CDR3 is 16 amino acids long. CDR3 DNA: TGCGCCAGCAGCCTATCGGACCCCTTCCTGAACACTGAAGCTTTCTTT. Translating gives CASSLSDPFLNTEAFF.

The DNA of the CDR3 is TGTGCCACCAGCAGAGATTCGTTCTGGGTGCTACATGAAAAACTGTTTTTT. Translation gives CATSRDSFWVLHEKLFF. The rearrangement links TRBV15 to TRBJ1-4; no definite D call. Germline values: CDR1 LNHNV, CDR2 YYDKDF (reference sequence). V was pared by 0 bases and J by 6 bases, with 17 bases between. The CDR3 spans 17 residues.

This clonotype was counted a few times. This chain uses TRBV12-3 or TRBV12-4 with TRBJ2-3; 11 bases map to TRBD2. V lost 8 bases, J lost 1 base, and 2 bases stayed unmatched. The CDR3 runs 14 residues. The chain's CDR3 is CASRGLAGTDTQYF. The DNA for the CDR3 is TGTGCCAGCCGGGGACTAGCGGGCACAGATACGCAGTATTTT.

The rearrangement links TRBV18 to TRBJ2-7; weak D call: TRBD1 (5 bases). CDR1 is KGHSH, CDR2 LQKENI, per germline. The CDR3 runs to 13 residues. V lost 3 bases and J 7 bases, leaving 13 bases between the germline ends. The CDR3, as DNA: TGTGCCAGCTCACCCTACAGGTTCATAGAGCAGTACTTC. This encodes CASSPYRFIEQYF.

V is TRBV4-1 and J is TRBJ2-1; TRBD2 matches 7 bases. This CDR3 contains 14 residues. CDR1 and CDR2 from the germline V gene are MGHRA and YSYEKL. V shed 4 bases and J 9 bases; nucleotides not matched to a gene: 9. This chain's CDR3 is CASSRSLPGGEQFF. CDR3 DNA sequence: TGCGCCAGCAGCCGGTCTCTTCCGGGGGGTGAGCAGTTCTTC.

The V and J genes are TRBV20-1 and TRBJ2-5, with D possibly being TRBD2 (6 bases). CDR1 and CDR2 (germline): DFQATT, SNEGSKA (reference sequence). Trimming cost V 1 base and J 5 bases, with 11 bases left between them. There are 13 residues in the CDR3. This CDR3 reads CSARAAGRETQYF. CDR3 in DNA: TGCAGTGCTAGAGCCGCAGGGAGGGAGACCCAGTACTTC.

This clonotype was counted only a few times. V and J are TRBV29-1 and TRBJ2-3; D is unresolved. The CDR3 covers 13 residues. Trimming took off 1 base at V and 1 base at J, with 6 bases between the two ends. Germline CDR1 and CDR2: SQVTM and ANQGSEA. For the CDR3, the DNA is TGCAGCGTTGAAGGTGGGCGCACAGATACGCAGTATTTT. Its protein product is CSVEGGRTDTQYF.

The V gene is TRBV5-1, the J gene TRBJ2-5, with a tentative D call TRBD1 (6 bases). Trimming left V 0 bases short and J 2 bases short, with 11 bases between. The germline CDR1 and CDR2 sequences are SGHRS and YFSETQ. The CDR3 is 15 amino acids. CDR3 loop: CASSLGTALQETQYF. CDR3 coding DNA: TGCGCCAGCAGCTTGGGGACAGCCCTACAAGAGACCCAGTACTTC.

This clonotype was observed a handful of times. This sequence joins TRBV9 and TRBJ2-5; TRBD2 matches at 14 bases. CDR3 length: 16 residues. Trimming at V came to 3 bases and at J to 5 bases, leaving 6 bases not matched to a gene. Germline-derived CDR1 and CDR2 are SGDLS and YYNGEE. The CDR3: CASSAHRTSGGETQYF. CDR3 sequence (DNA): TGTGCCAGCAGCGCCCACAGGACTAGCGGGGGGGAGACCCAGTACTTC. The whole variable domain, filled in from reference TRBV9 and TRBJ2-5, reads DSGVTQTPKHLITATGQRVTLRCSPRSGDLSVYWYQQSLDQGLQFLIQYYNGEERAKGNILERFSAQQFPDLHSELNLSSLELGDSALYFCASSAHRTSGGETQYFGPGTRLLVL.

The genes are TRBV6-2 or TRBV6-3 and TRBJ2-3; no clear D. The CDR3 is 17 amino acids. V was trimmed by 0 bases and J by 0 bases, leaving 13 bases between them. Germline CDR1 reads MNHEY; CDR2 reads SVGEGT. The CDR3 bases are TGTGCCAGCAGTTACTCCCCCCTGGGCCTGAGCACAGATACGCAGTATTTT. Translation: CASSYSPLGLSTDTQYF.

The chain recombines TRBV7-2 with TRBJ2-7, with 10 bases aligning to TRBD2. This CDR3 has 15 residues. Germline assignment: CDR1 SGHTA and CDR2 FQGNSA. The J segment lost 5 bases and the V segment lost 0 bases, leaving 4 bases of the junction unmatched. The CDR3, as DNA: TGTGCCAGCAGCTTAGCCGGGACTAGCGTGCACGAGCAGTACTTC. Translated: CASSLAGTSVHEQYF.

This clonotype has only a few counts. The chain employs TRBV28 and TRBJ2-7; 8 bases align to TRBD1. Germline lookup yields CDR1 MDHEN and CDR2 SYDVKM. The trim removed 6 bases at V and 5 bases at J, leaving 6 bases unmatched. The CDR3 length is 13 residues. The CDR3 DNA follows: TGTGCCAGCAGCCACAGGGGGGTCGACGAGCAGTACTTC. As protein: CASSHRGVDEQYF. Based on the CDR3 plus reference TRBV28 and TRBJ2-7, the full variable domain is DVKVTQSSRYLVKRTGEKVFLECVQDMDHENMFWYRQDPGLGLRLIYFSYDVKMKEKGDIPEGYSVSREKKERFSLILESASTNQTSMYLCASSHRGVDEQYFGPGTRLTVT.

The CDR3 loop reads CASSRWQDFTGELFF. CDR3 DNA sequence: TGTGCCAGCAGCCGATGGCAGGACTTCACCGGGGAGCTGTTTTTT. J is TRBJ2-2 and V is TRBV6-1; weak D call: TRBD2 (5 bases). V was clipped by 6 bases and J by 4 bases, with 15 bases between them. Per the germline V gene, CDR1 is MNHNS and CDR2 is SASEGT. The length of the CDR3 is 15 residues.

The chain recombines TRBV3-1 with TRBJ2-1; 12 bases line up with TRBD2. The J segment lost 0 bases and the V segment lost 5 bases, leaving 8 bases of the junction unmatched. CDR1 LGHDT and CDR2 YNNKEL come from the germline V gene (reference sequence). This CDR3 region has 18 residues. The CDR3: CASSSSLAGGSSYNEQFF. The DNA of the CDR3 is TGTGCCAGCAGCTCCTCTCTAGCGGGGGGGAGCTCCTACAATGAGCAGTTCTTC.

V gene TRBV6-2 or TRBV6-3 combines with J gene TRBJ1-2, with TRBD1 as a possible D gene (6 bases). The germline V and J ends were trimmed by 8 bases and 4 bases, with 11 bases remaining between them. The length of the CDR3 is 12 residues. Germline V gene data show CDR1 as MNHEY and CDR2 as SVGEGT. CDR3 nucleotides: TGTGCCAGCGATAGGGGGACCTATGGCTACACCTTC. Translation: CASDRGTYGYTF.